The 29 T cell receptor beta chains presented below share a single source sample, sequenced in a study of CD8 T cells in ankylosing spondylitis. TCRdb recomputed calls from the 5' RACE reads with MiXCR, one row per CDR3 protein. The sample has about 160,000 distinct CDR3 sequences; 44% are singletons. The sample comprised synovial fluid, either unsorted or a sorted T cell fraction (not recorded which). The origin of the receptors is a male donor with ankylosing spondylitis.

The gene calls are TRBV5-6 and TRBJ2-3, with D unresolved. The CDR3 totals 16 residues. Germline CDR1 is SGHDT and CDR2 is YYEEEE. The V gene lost 4 bases and the J gene lost 2 bases, with 17 bases spanning the gap. The CDR3 sequence is CASSPVGSLITDTQYF. The CDR3 DNA is TGTGCCAGCAGCCCTGTAGGGTCCCTGATCACAGATACGCAGTATTTT.

This clonotype has only a few counts. J is TRBJ2-1 and V is TRBV28; TRBD1 aligns across 7 bases. V lost 1 base to trimming and J lost 0 bases; unmatched junction nucleotides: 6. Germline V lookup: CDR1 MDHEN, CDR2 SYDVKM. This CDR3 contains 17 residues. The CDR3 nucleotides read TGTGCCAGCAGTTTATCTACAGGGGATTACTCCTACAATGAGCAGTTCTTC. It encodes CASSLSTGDYSYNEQFF.

This clonotype appeared a few times. The J gene is TRBJ2-7, the V gene TRBV7-9; 7 bases are a match to TRBD2. Looked up from germline, CDR1 is SEHNR and CDR2 is FQNEAQ (reference sequence). Trimming took 0 bases from V and 2 from J; bases not matched to a gene: 4. There are 15 residues in the CDR3. The CDR3 DNA reads as TGTGCCAGCAGCTTAGCGGCGGGAGCGACCTACGAGCAGTACTTC. Protein product: CASSLAAGATYEQYF.

The chain recombines TRBV11-2 with TRBJ2-7; 11 bases align to TRBD2. Germline V lookup: CDR1 SGHAT, CDR2 FQNNGV. The CDR3 covers 18 residues. V dropped 7 bases and J dropped 0; count of bases not matched to a gene: 14. The CDR3 reads CASTLDLGTSGSSYEQYF. DNA of the CDR3: TGTGCCAGCACCCTAGACTTAGGAACTAGCGGGAGCTCCTACGAGCAGTACTTC.

The genes are TRBV4-1 and TRBJ2-5; tentative D call: TRBD2 (5 bases). Trimming shortened V by 0 bases and J by 4 bases, and 12 bases separated the two germline ends. The CDR3 has 15 residues. Germline V gene lookup returns CDR1 MGHRA and CDR2 YSYEKL. CDR3: CASSQEVTSGETQYF. The CDR3 nucleotides are TGCGCCAGCAGCCAAGAGGTAACTAGTGGAGAGACCCAGTACTTC.

This sequence joins TRBV29-1 and TRBJ2-1, with 8 bases identical to TRBD2. CDR3 length equals 18 residues. V was pared by 0 bases and J by 0 bases, with 10 bases of the junction left unmatched. Germline CDR1 SQVTM, CDR2 ANQGSEA. CDR3 DNA: TGCAGCGTTGAAGAATTCCTCGGGAGGGGGATCTCCTACAATGAGCAGTTCTTC. It translates to CSVEEFLGRGISYNEQFF.

The chain recombines TRBV18 with TRBJ2-7, with D perhaps TRBD2 (5 bases). Germline-derived CDR1 and CDR2 are KGHSH and LQKENI. V lost 3 bases and J lost 3, with 15 bases in between. This CDR3 is 15 amino acids long. In DNA form, the CDR3 reads TGTGCCAGCTCACCGCACAACGGAGGCTTCTACGAGCAGTACTTC. As protein: CASSPHNGGFYEQYF.

The rearrangement joins TRBV6-1 to TRBJ1-5, with D maybe TRBD1 (6 bases). Trimming removed 6 bases at V and 5 bases at J, with 17 bases between. The length of the CDR3 is 15 residues. The germline CDR1 and CDR2 sequences are MNHNS and SASEGT. Written as DNA, the CDR3 is TGTGCCAGCAGCCGTAGGGAGGGGGGGGATCAGCCCCAGCATTTT. Protein sequence: CASSRREGGDQPQHF.

This clonotype was detected a few times. The chain recombines TRBV7-2 with TRBJ1-2; D is perhaps TRBD1 (6 bases). The CDR3 is 16 amino acids. CDR1 and CDR2 (germline): SGHTA, FQGNSA. The V end was cut by 4 bases, the J end by 3 bases, with 18 bases between. CDR3 sequence reads: CASSSTGTSGDYGYTF. The CDR3 nucleotides read TGTGCCAGCAGCTCAACGGGGACCTCAGGGGACTATGGCTACACCTTC.

This clonotype was detected a few times. The chain uses TRBV28 and TRBJ2-7; 13 bases map to TRBD2. The germline V gene has CDR1 MDHEN and CDR2 SYDVKM. The V gene end was trimmed by 4 bases and the J gene end by 2 bases; junction bases not matched to a gene: 2. This CDR3 region has 15 residues. CDR3 in DNA: TGTGCCAGCAGTTACGGGACTAGCGGGGCCTACGAGCAGTACTTC. Its translation is CASSYGTSGAYEQYF.

This chain uses TRBV7-3 with TRBJ1-1, with D maybe TRBD1 (5 bases). This CDR3 region has 15 residues. The germline V gene encodes CDR1 SGHTA and CDR2 FQGTGA. V lost 5 bases, J lost 0 bases, and 13 bases lay in between. The CDR3 region has the DNA TGTGCCAGCAGCCTAAGCAGGGCCATGAACACTGAAGCTTTCTTT. Its protein is CASSLSRAMNTEAFF.

The chain joins TRBV18 to TRBJ2-7; D is possibly TRBD2 (5 bases). The V gene's germline CDR1 is KGHSH and CDR2 LQKENI. CDR3 length: 16 residues. Trimming took off 2 bases at V and 2 bases at J, with 16 bases between the two ends. The CDR3 reads CASSPYVGDTPYEQYF. In DNA form, the CDR3 reads TGTGCCAGCTCACCATACGTCGGGGATACGCCCTACGAGCAGTACTTC. The complete variable domain, with remaining parts taken from reference TRBV18 and TRBJ2-7, reads NAGVMQNPRHLVRRRGQEARLRCSPMKGHSHVYWYRQLPEEGLKFMVYLQKENIIDESGMPKERFSAEFPKEGPSILRIQQVVRGDSAAYFCASSPYVGDTPYEQYFGPGTRLTVT.

This clonotype was detected only once. The junction and the germline gene differ at one end; a read error may be behind it. The chain is built from TRBV5-1 and TRBJ2-7, with a possible D match to TRBD1 (6 bases). This CDR3 is 12 amino acids long. Germline CDR1 reads SGHRS; CDR2 reads YFSETQ. The CDR3 DNA sequence: TGCGCCAGCAGCTTGGCAGGGACAAGGCCCTTCTTC. This sequence encodes CASSLAGTRPFF.

The chain couples TRBV11-2 to TRBJ2-1; D is ambiguous. Looked up from germline, CDR1 is SGHAT and CDR2 is FQNNGV. Trimming took off 1 base at V and 3 bases at J, with 10 bases between the two ends. This CDR3 is 15 amino acids long. The CDR3 nucleotides are TGTGCCAGCAGCTTAGTTCTAGGTTGCTACAATGAGCAGTTCTTC. It encodes CASSLVLGCYNEQFF.

The V gene is TRBV7-9, the J gene TRBJ1-4, with D possibly TRBD1 on 6 matching bases. Germline V gene lookup returns CDR1 SEHNR and CDR2 FQNEAQ (reference sequence). The CDR3 spans 14 residues. V dropped 5 bases and J dropped 4 bases, with 11 bases sitting between them. The CDR3 reads CASSPGGGNEKLFF. CDR3 nucleotides: TGTGCCAGCAGCCCCGGGGGCGGTAATGAAAAACTGTTTTTT.

There are many counts of this clonotype. The chain recombines TRBV29-1 with TRBJ1-2; D perhaps matches TRBD1 (5 bases). Trimming cost V 4 bases and J 3 bases, with 18 bases left between them. The CDR3 spans 15 residues. Germline CDR1 SQVTM, CDR2 ANQGSEA. CDR3 residues: CSVVDTEGYHYGYTF. The CDR3 nucleotides are TGCAGCGTTGTGGATACGGAGGGGTATCACTATGGCTACACCTTC.

The chain combines TRBV5-1 with TRBJ1-2, with D maybe TRBD1 (6 bases). The CDR3 loop spans 12 amino acids. Germline loops: CDR1 SGHRS, CDR2 YFSETQ. The V end lost 5 bases, the J end lost 8 bases, and 13 bases lay between the germline ends. Here the CDR3 reads CASRRNRAGYTF. The CDR3 bases are TGCGCCAGCAGGAGGAACAGGGCGGGCTACACCTTC.

The gene calls are TRBV6-1 and TRBJ2-2, with D perhaps TRBD1 (6 bases). Germline V CDR1 and CDR2: MNHNS, SASEGT. The CDR3 has 14 amino acids. V was clipped by 11 bases and J by 6 bases, with 19 bases between them. The CDR3 nucleotides read TGTGCCTCCAACAAGGGGGACGGTCCCGGGGAGCTGTTTTTT. This translates into CASNKGDGPGELFF.

The chain is built from TRBV12-3 or TRBV12-4 and TRBJ1-5, with 7 bases aligning to TRBD1. V lost 3 bases to trimming and J lost 7 bases; unmatched junction nucleotides: 12. The CDR3 runs to 16 residues. CDR3 amino acids: CASSFGGGRVGQPQHF. The CDR3 DNA reads TGTGCCAGCAGTTTCGGAGGGGGCAGGGTGGGCCAGCCCCAGCATTTT.

This chain links TRBV7-9 with TRBJ2-7; 10 bases are a match to TRBD1. The trim removed 3 bases at V and 0 bases at J, leaving 8 bases unmatched. The CDR3 loop spans 17 amino acids. Germline V gene data show CDR1 as SEHNR and CDR2 as FQNEAQ (reference sequence). The CDR3 region has the DNA TGTGCCAGCAGCTTGGGACAGGGGAAAGACATCTCCTACGAGCAGTACTTC. It yields the protein CASSLGQGKDISYEQYF.

The gene calls are TRBV4-1 and TRBJ2-5, with 10 bases matching TRBD2. With V trimmed by 6 bases and J by 3 bases, 7 bases remained unmatched. Germline-derived CDR1 and CDR2 are MGHRA and YSYEKL. CDR3 length: 15 residues. Here the CDR3 DNA reads TGCGCCAGCAGTCTCATGGGACTAGCGAAAGAGACCCAGTACTTC. It specifies CASSLMGLAKETQYF.

This clonotype was seen only once. V usage is TRBV28 and J usage is TRBJ1-5; D is unresolved. The CDR3 length is 14 residues. Trimming left V 0 bases short and J 1 base short, with 4 bases between. CDR1 and CDR2 (germline): MDHEN, SYDVKM. CDR3 sequence reads: CASSLWGSNQPQHF. The CDR3 coding sequence is TGTGCCAGCAGTTTATGGGGCAGCAATCAGCCCCAGCATTTT.

The rearrangement links TRBV18 to TRBJ2-7; D unresolved. The V end was cut by 3 bases, the J end by 4 bases, with 19 bases between. The CDR3 length is 16 residues. Germline V lookup: CDR1 KGHSH, CDR2 LQKENI. CDR3 nucleotides: TGTGCCAGCTCACCCCGATGGCGTGCGTTGGTATACGAGCAGTACTTC. Protein sequence: CASSPRWRALVYEQYF. Variable domain in full (rest from reference TRBV18 and TRBJ2-7): NAGVMQNPRHLVRRRGQEARLRCSPMKGHSHVYWYRQLPEEGLKFMVYLQKENIIDESGMPKERFSAEFPKEGPSILRIQQVVRGDSAAYFCASSPRWRALVYEQYFGPGTRLTVT.

The chain links TRBV6-5 to TRBJ1-2; D is possibly TRBD1 (5 bases). CDR3 length: 16 amino acids. Trimming cost V 1 base and J 0 bases, with 12 bases left between them. Germline CDR1 and CDR2: MNHEY and SVGAGI. The CDR3 spells CASSYLSGASNYGYTF. In nucleotides, the CDR3 is TGTGCCAGCAGTTACTTAAGCGGGGCCTCTAACTATGGCTACACCTTC.

The sample holds a few counts of this clonotype. The chain is built from TRBV11-3 and TRBJ2-7; the match to TRBD2 covers 12 bases. CDR3 length: 15 residues. Germline assignment: CDR1 SGHNT and CDR2 YENEEA. V was pared by 4 bases and J by 6 bases, with 7 bases of the junction left unmatched. The chain's CDR3 is CASSWSGLAGGEQYF. The CDR3 nucleotides are TGTGCCAGCAGCTGGTCGGGACTAGCGGGCGGCGAGCAGTACTTC.

The table lists this clonotype with a count of one. The chain recombines TRBV7-9 with TRBJ2-3; perhaps D is TRBD1 or TRBD2 (5 bases each). Trimming pared 8 bases from V and 2 bases from J, leaving 20 bases between. This CDR3 is built from 16 residues. CDR1 and CDR2 from the germline V gene are SEHNR and FQNEAQ (reference sequence). The CDR3 reads CASSKVPGPNTDTQYF. The CDR3 nucleotides read TGTGCCAGCTCTAAGGTTCCGGGACCAAACACAGATACGCAGTATTTT.

This clonotype came up many times. The chain has TRBV6-2 or TRBV6-3 and TRBJ2-7; TRBD2 matches 9 bases. Trimming cost V 5 bases and J 2 bases; bases outside gene matches: 4. This CDR3 has 14 residues. Germline CDR1 and CDR2: MNHEY and SVGEGT. The CDR3 is CASSILAGTYEQYF. The CDR3 nucleotides are TGTGCCAGCAGTATTCTAGCGGGGACCTACGAGCAGTACTTC.

The DNA for the CDR3 is TGTGCCAGCATCGCCGAGGACAGGGCGGGTCACACTGAAGCTTTCTTT. Protein sequence: CASIAEDRAGHTEAFF. The chain carries TRBV11-3 and TRBJ1-1, with TRBD1 matching over 8 bases. Unmatched junction bases numbered 13, after V lost 7 bases and J lost 3 bases. The length of the CDR3 is 16 residues. The germline gives CDR1 SGHNT, CDR2 YENEEA.

V and J are TRBV4-3 and TRBJ2-7, with D uncertain. CDR1 LGHNA and CDR2 YSLEER come from the germline V gene. The CDR3 covers 13 residues. V was clipped by 1 base and J by 3 bases, with 7 bases between them. CDR3: CASSQALDYEQYF. The CDR3 region has the DNA TGCGCCAGCAGCCAAGCCCTTGACTACGAGCAGTACTTC.